The 14 T cell receptor beta chains below all came from one sample that was sequenced in a study of blood T cell repertoires in COVID-19. Clones were sequenced by immunoSEQ multiplex PCR, and TCRdb holds only the in-frame ones, with some missing. The sample lists tens of thousands of clones, about nine tenths occurring once. Input material: peripheral blood. These receptors all come from a man aged 55 to 70 with acute or convalescent COVID-19.

This sequence joins TRBV7-8 and TRBJ2-7; D might be TRBD1 (6 bases). Germline assignment: CDR1 SGHVS and CDR2 FQNEAQ. V lost 1 base, J lost 1 base, and 11 bases lay in between. The CDR3 contains 15 residues. The CDR3 protein is CASSLGDRPSYEQYV. In nucleotides, the CDR3 is TGTGCCAGCAGCTTAGGCGACAGGCCTTCCTACGAGCAGTACGTC.

The chain combines TRBV24-1 with TRBJ2-1; D is possibly TRBD1 (6 bases). V shed 9 bases and J shed 5 bases, with 16 bases lying between them. CDR3 size: 14 residues. Germline lookup yields CDR1 KGHDR and CDR2 SFDVKD. The CDR3 region is CATSTGSLNNEQFF. Written as DNA, the CDR3 is TGTGCCACCTCAACAGGGTCACTCAACAATGAGCAGTTCTTC.

The chain links TRBV5-4 to TRBJ2-1; unclear D gene. The CDR3 loop spans 15 amino acids. CDR1 SGHNT and CDR2 YYREEE come from the germline V gene (reference sequence). Trimming pared 0 bases from V and 9 bases from J, leaving 16 bases between. The CDR3 bases are TGTGCCAGCAGCTTGGAACGGGTTCAATCGGGTGAGCAGTTCTTC. Encoded protein: CASSLERVQSGEQFF.

The chain combines TRBV24-1 with TRBJ1-5; 8 positions match TRBD1. The V segment lost 2 bases and the J segment 11 bases; nucleotides outside the gene matches: 10. The CDR3 contains 15 residues. Germline V lookup: CDR1 KGHDR, CDR2 SFDVKD. The CDR3 sequence: CATSDSKTGDQSQHF. The CDR3 nucleotides read TGTGCCACCAGTGATTCAAAGACAGGGGATCAATCCCAGCATTTT.

The chain employs TRBV6-1 and TRBJ1-6, with 7 bases that match TRBD1. J lost 9 bases, V lost 2 bases, and 7 bases had no gene match. The CDR3 spans 15 residues. Per the germline V gene, CDR1 is MNHNS and CDR2 is SASEGT. This CDR3 is CASSETRQGTSPLHF. DNA for the CDR3: TGTGCCAGCAGTGAAACACGACAGGGAACTTCACCCCTCCACTTT.

Of note for this clone: A read error may account for a junction end that differs from germline. J is TRBJ1-2 and V is TRBV5-6; tentative D call: TRBD1 (6 bases). Germline assignment: CDR1 SGHDT and CDR2 YYEEEE. The CDR3 is 12 residues long. The CDR3 sequence: CASSKTGRKWDF. The DNA of the CDR3 is TGTGCCAGCAGCAAGACAGGCAGGAAGTGGGACTTC.

This chain connects TRBV7-9 to TRBJ2-1; tentatively, D is TRBD2 (5 bases). The CDR3 length is 13 residues. The ends were cut back, 5 bases at V and 8 bases at J, with 13 bases in the middle. The germline V gene encodes CDR1 SEHNR and CDR2 FQNEAQ (reference sequence). The CDR3 protein is CASSHTSNDEQFF. The CDR3, as DNA: TGTGCCAGCAGCCACACTAGTAACGATGAGCAGTTCTTC. The whole variable domain, remainder taken from reference TRBV7-9 and TRBJ2-1, is DTGVSQNPRHKITKRGQNVTFRCDPISEHNRLYWYRQTLGQGPEFLTYFQNEAQLEKSRLLSDRFSAERPKGSFSTLEIQRTEQGDSAMYLCASSHTSNDEQFFGPGTRLTVL.

The V call is TRBV18, the J call TRBJ1-6; 8 bases line up with TRBD1. Germline CDR1 KGHSH, CDR2 LQKENI. The CDR3 runs to 14 residues. The V segment lost 3 bases and the J segment 5 bases; nucleotides outside the gene matches: 0. The CDR3 reads CASSPGQDNSPLHF. In nucleotides, the CDR3 is TGTGCCAGCTCACCGGGACAGGATAATTCACCCCTCCACTTT.

This chain uses TRBV3-1 (or the pseudogene TRBV3-2) with TRBJ1-6; D not certain. Trimming took 4 bases from V and 0 from J, leaving 10 bases between them. Germline V lookup: CDR1 LGHDT, CDR2 YNNKEL (reference sequence). CDR3 length: 16 amino acids. The CDR3 DNA is TGTGCCAGCAGCCCCCGTGCGTACTCCTATAATTCACCCCTCCACTTT. It codes for CASSPRAYSYNSPLHF.

The V call is TRBV29-1, the J call TRBJ1-1; no definite D call. Germline CDR1 and CDR2: SQVTM and ANQGSEA. CDR3 length equals 14 residues. Trimming took off 0 bases at V and 7 bases at J, with 15 bases between the two ends. CDR3 nucleotide sequence: TGCAGCGTTGAAGATCTTCGGAGGGCAAATGAAGCTTTCTTT. This translates into CSVEDLRRANEAFF.

The rearrangement uses TRBV5-6 and TRBJ1-2; 9 positions match TRBD1. The CDR3 has 13 amino acids. Germline V gene data show CDR1 as SGHDT and CDR2 as YYEEEE. V shed 3 bases and J 8 bases; nucleotides not matched to a gene: 5. The CDR3: CASSWGTGLGYTF. CDR3 DNA sequence: TGTGCCAGCAGCTGGGGGACAGGGTTAGGCTACACCTTC.

This clone was detected only once. This sequence joins TRBV19 and TRBJ1-5, with TRBD1 matching 10 bases. CDR1 is LNHDA, CDR2 SQIVND, per germline (reference sequence). The trim removed 5 bases at V and 2 bases at J, leaving 0 bases unmatched. This CDR3 comprises 14 residues. The CDR3 sequence is CASSGTGGNQPQHF. Here the CDR3 DNA reads TGTGCCAGTAGTGGGACAGGGGGCAATCAGCCCCAGCATTTT. Full variable domain (outside the CDR3, taken from reference TRBV19 and TRBJ1-5): DGGITQSPKYLFRKEGQNVTLSCEQNLNHDAMYWYRQDPGQGLRLIYYSQIVNDFQKGDIAEGYSVSREKKESFPLTVTSAQKNPTAFYLCASSGTGGNQPQHFGDGTRLSIL.

The chain joins TRBV4-3 to TRBJ1-4; D is perhaps TRBD1 (6 bases). V dropped 0 bases and J dropped 9 bases, with 14 bases sitting between them. CDR1 LGHNA and CDR2 YSLEER come from the germline V gene. The CDR3 extends over 15 amino acids. In DNA, the CDR3 is TGCGCCAGCAGCCAAGACCTACGGGACACAAAAAAACTGTTTTTT. This translates into CASSQDLRDTKKLFF.

This clone has only a few counts. The rearrangement joins TRBV6-6 to TRBJ2-1; possible D gene TRBD1, 6 bases. The germline CDR1 and CDR2 sequences are MNHNY and SVGAGI (reference sequence). V was trimmed by 6 bases and J by 1 base, leaving 13 bases between them. The CDR3 loop spans 15 amino acids. The CDR3 region is CASRITGPSYNEQFF. The CDR3 region has the DNA TGTGCCAGCAGGATAACAGGGCCATCCTACAATGAGCAGTTCTTC.